This TCR beta chain was captured in a study of T cells in Graves' hyperthyroidism and ophthalmopathy. The CDR3 has 13 amino acids. CDR1 and CDR2 (germline): SQVTM, ANQGSEA. The junction had 5 bases not matched to a gene; V was cut back by 2 bases and J by 5 bases. Amplified regions were TCR beta CDR3 sequences from RNA transcripts. The primer set for the first-round RT-PCR of the TCR CDR3 was HTBI. One entry per CDR3 protein results from TCRdb running MiXCR on the multiplex PCR reads. The sample consists of roughly 500,000 distinct CDR3 sequences, approximately 22% of them appearing once. The PBMCs were taken from roughly 9.3 ml of fresh peripheral blood.

The sequencing input was blood. The chain uses TRBV29-1 and TRBJ1-2; 7 bases match TRBD1. This clonotype was sampled from a woman aged 70-85 years with Graves' ophthalmopathy. This chain's CDR3 is CSVERGGFYGYTF. CDR3 coding DNA: TGCAGCGTTGAACGAGGGGGCTTTTATGGCTACACCTTC.